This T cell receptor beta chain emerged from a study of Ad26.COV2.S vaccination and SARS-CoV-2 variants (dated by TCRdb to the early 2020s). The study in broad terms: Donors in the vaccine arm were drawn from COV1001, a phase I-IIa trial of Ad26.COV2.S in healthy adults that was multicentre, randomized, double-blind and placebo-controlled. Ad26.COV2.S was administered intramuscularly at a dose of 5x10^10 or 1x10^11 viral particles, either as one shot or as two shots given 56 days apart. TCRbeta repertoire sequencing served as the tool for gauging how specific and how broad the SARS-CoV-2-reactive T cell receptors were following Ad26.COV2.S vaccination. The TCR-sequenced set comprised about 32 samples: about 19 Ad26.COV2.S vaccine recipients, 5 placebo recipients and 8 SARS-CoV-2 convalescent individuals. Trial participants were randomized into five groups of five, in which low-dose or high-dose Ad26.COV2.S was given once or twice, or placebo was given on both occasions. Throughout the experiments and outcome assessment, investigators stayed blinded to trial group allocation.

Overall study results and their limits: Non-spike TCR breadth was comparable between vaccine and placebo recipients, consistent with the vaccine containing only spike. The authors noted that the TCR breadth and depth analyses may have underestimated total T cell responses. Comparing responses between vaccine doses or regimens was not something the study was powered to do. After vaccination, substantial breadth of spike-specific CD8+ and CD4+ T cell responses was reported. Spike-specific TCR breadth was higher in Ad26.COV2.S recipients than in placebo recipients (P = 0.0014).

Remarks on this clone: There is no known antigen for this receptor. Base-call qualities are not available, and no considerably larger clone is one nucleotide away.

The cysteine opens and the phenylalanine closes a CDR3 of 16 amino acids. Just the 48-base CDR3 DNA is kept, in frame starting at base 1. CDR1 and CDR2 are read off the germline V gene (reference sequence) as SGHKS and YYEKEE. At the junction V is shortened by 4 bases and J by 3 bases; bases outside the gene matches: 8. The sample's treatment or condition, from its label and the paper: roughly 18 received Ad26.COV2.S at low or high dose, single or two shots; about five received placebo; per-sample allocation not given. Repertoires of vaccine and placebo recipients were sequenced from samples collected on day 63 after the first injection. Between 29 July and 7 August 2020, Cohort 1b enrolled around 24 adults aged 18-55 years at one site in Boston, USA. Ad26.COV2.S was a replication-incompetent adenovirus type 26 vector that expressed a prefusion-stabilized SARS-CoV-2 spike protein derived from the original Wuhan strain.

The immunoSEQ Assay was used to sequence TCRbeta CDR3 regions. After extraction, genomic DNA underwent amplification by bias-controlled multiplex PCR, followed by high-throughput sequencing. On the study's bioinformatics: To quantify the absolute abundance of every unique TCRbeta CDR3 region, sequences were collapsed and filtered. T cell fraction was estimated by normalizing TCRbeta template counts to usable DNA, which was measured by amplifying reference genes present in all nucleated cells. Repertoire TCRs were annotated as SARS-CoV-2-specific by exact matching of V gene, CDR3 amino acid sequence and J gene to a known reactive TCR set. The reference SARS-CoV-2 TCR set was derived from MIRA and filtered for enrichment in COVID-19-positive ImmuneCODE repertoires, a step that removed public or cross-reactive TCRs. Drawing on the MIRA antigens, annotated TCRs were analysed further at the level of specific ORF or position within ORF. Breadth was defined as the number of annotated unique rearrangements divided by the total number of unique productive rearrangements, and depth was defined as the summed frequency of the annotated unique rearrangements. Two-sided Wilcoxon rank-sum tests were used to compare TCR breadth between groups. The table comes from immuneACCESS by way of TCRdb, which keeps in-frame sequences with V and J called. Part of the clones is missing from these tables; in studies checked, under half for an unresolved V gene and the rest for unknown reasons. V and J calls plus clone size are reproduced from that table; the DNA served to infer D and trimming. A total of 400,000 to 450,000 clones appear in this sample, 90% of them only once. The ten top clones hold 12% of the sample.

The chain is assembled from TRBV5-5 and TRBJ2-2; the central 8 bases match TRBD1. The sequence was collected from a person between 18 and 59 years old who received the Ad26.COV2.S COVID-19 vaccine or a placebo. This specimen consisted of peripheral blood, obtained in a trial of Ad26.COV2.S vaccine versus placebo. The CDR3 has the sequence CASSRTGSFDTGELFF. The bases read TGTGCCAGCAGCCGGACAGGGTCCTTCGACACCGGGGAGCTGTTTTTT.